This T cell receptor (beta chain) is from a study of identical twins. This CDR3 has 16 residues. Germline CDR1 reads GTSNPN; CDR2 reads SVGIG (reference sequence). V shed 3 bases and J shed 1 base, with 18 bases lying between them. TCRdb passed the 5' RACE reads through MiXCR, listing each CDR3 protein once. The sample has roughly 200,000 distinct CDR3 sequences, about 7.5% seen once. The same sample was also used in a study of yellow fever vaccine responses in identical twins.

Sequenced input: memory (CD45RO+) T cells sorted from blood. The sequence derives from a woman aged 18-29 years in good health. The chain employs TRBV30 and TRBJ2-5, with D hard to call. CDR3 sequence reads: CAWSPLGLGSQETQYF. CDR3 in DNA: TGTGCCTGGAGCCCCCTCGGGCTAGGGTCCCAAGAGACCCAGTACTTC.